This T cell receptor beta chain was obtained from a study of blood T cell repertoires in COVID-19. Study-wide context: Samples of COVID-19 (acute and convalescent) were obtained from the United States, Italy and Spain. Sources were T cells, B-cell-depleted T cells, or PBMCs; the material itself was cDNA or gDNA.

Authors' analysis steps: Quantification of nucleated cells was approximated via reference gene primer amplification. The assay was immunoSEQ multiplex PCR, and TCRdb's table has in-frame clones only and misses some. V, J and clone size were drawn from that table, and D and trimming were deduced from the DNA. The profile shows tens of thousands of clones, 75% to 90% of them singletons. From germline, CDR1 is SGHNT and CDR2 YYREEE (reference sequence). After removal of 3 bases from V and 7 bases from J, the junction contained 5 bases not matched to a gene. The CDR3 runs 13 residues. The chain couples TRBV5-4 to TRBJ1-2, with TRBD1 matching over 8 bases. Sample: peripheral blood. This clonotype was sampled from a human donor in a cohort sampled during active COVID-19. The CDR3 spells CASSYGTGPGYTF. The CDR3 nucleotides read TGTGCCAGCAGCTATGGGACAGGCCCTGGCTACACCTTC.